The following is a T cell receptor beta chain sequence with its context. Which antigen it targets is not known. No base quality values were provided; no much bigger clone lies one nucleotide off. This entry comes from a study of T-cell reconstitution after alpha-beta-depleted transplantation in children (dated by TCRdb to between 2015 and 2016). Describing the broader study: The study quantitatively tracked T-cell immune reconstitution after TCRalphabeta/CD19-depleted allogeneic hematopoietic cell transplantation in children using TCR repertoire profiling. Broader findings and caveats from the paper: The apparently early alphabetaT-cell count recovery about two months after transplant was reportedly dependent on only several hundred rapidly expanded clones derived from non-depleted graft cells. In some patients, the high TCRbeta diversity seen at day 60 was put down to recipient T cells and intrathymic progenitors that had survived conditioning. Over the following months the frequencies of hyperexpanded clones went down, and after one year T-cell counts and TCRbeta diversity were mostly credited to newly produced T cells.

Library prep was done by PCR. Instrument used: Illumina HiSeq 2500. TCR library preparation used molecular barcoding, with unique molecular identifiers applied to normalize quantification of the TCRbeta repertoire. Starting from the raw public reads, TCRdb applied fastp trimming at Q25, assembled clones with MiXCR and retained in-frame beta chains. Identical CDR3 proteins give one entry, which carries the most common genes and DNA. This sample holds about 980,000 distinct CDR3 sequences; around 30% were observed only once. About 28% of the sample goes to the ten largest clones. The label giving this sample's treatment or condition can be read as: allogeneic hematopoietic cell transplantation with graft depleted of TCRalphabeta T cells and CD19 B cells. The children who served as transplant recipients had been given grafts of TCRalphabeta/CD19-depleted allogeneic hematopoietic cells. Based on the germline V gene, the CDR1 and CDR2 sequences are SGHRS and YFSETQ. Trimming at the junction amounts to 1 base on V and 5 bases on J, and the germline ends lie 12 bases apart. The CDR3 goes from the cysteine to the phenylalanine over 14 residues. Only CDR3 DNA is held: 42 bases, read in frame from base 1.

The sequence was collected from a boy less than two years old who had a stem cell transplant for SCID, so the T cells may come from the graft donor. Sequencing used PBMCs, mostly from graft donor cells, obtained 360 days after TCRalphabeta/CD19-depleted stem cell transplant. The chain is made from TRBV5-1 and TRBJ2-5; too little of a D gene remains to name it. CDR3 reads: CASSLWLGDETQYF. The DNA reads as follows: TGCGCCAGCAGCTTGTGGCTTGGGGATGAGACCCAGTACTTC.